This is a list of T cell receptor beta chains from one sample in a study of cytomegalovirus exposure and HLA in healthy donors. The data were produced by immunoSEQ multiplex PCR, yet TCRdb's version contains in-frame clones alone and is incomplete. This table holds 90,000 to 110,000 clones, almost 75% found once. Source material: PBMCs. Receptor source: a man aged 35-49 years in good health and CMV-seronegative. The CDR3 runs from the conserved cysteine through the conserved F or W. Each record gives: J gene, D gene, V gene, clone size, CDR3 DNA, CDR3 protein. A D gene is named only where the DNA matches it firmly. Clone size is given for some rows only: seen once, a few or many times, or a class if the clone is expanded.

TRBJ2-1 | NA | TRBV7-2 | NA | TGTGCCAGCAGCTTCTCCGTCTCGCAGGGTGAGCAGTTCTTC | CASSFSVSQGEQFF
TRBJ2-3 | TRBD2 | TRBV5-4 | NA | TGTGCCAGCAGCCGCGGGACTAGCGGCAGCACAGATACGCAGTATTTT | CASSRGTSGSTDTQYF
TRBJ2-3 | NA | TRBV6-1 | NA | TGTGCCAGCAGATGGACTTCCACAGATACGCAGTATTTT | CASRWTSTDTQYF
TRBJ2-6 | TRBD1 | TRBV2 | NA | TGTGCCAGCACCACGGACAGGGGATTCTCTGGGGCCAACGTCCTGACTTTC | CASTTDRGFSGANVLTF
TRBJ2-2 | NA | TRBV4-2 | NA | TGTGCCAGCAGCCAAGGAGAGATCACCGGGGAGCTGTTTTTT | CASSQGEITGELFF
TRBJ2-7 | TRBD2 | TRBV10-3 | few | TGTGCCATCAGTGAGGGAGCGGGGGGTGCGTACGAGCAGTACTTC | CAISEGAGGAYEQYF
TRBJ2-7 | TRBD2 | TRBV4-2 | NA | TGTGCCAGCAGCCACACTAGCGGGAGATCCTACGAGCAGTACTTC | CASSHTSGRSYEQYF
TRBJ1-6 | NA | TRBV7-9 | NA | TGTGCCAGCAGGGTGACCGGGAGACCGACTAATTCACCCCTCCACTTT | CASRVTGRPTNSPLHF
TRBJ1-3 | NA | TRBV9 | once | TGTGCCAGCAGCGTAGATAATGTTTACTCTGGAAACACCATATATTTT | CASSVDNVYSGNTIYF
TRBJ1-5 | TRBD1 | TRBV30 | once | TGTGCCTGGCAGACAGGGGGGGGTCAGCCCCAGCATTTT | CAWQTGGGQPQHF
TRBJ2-3 | NA | TRBV7-2 | NA | TGTGCCAGCAGCTTCGTTAGCACAGATACGCAGTATTTT | CASSFVSTDTQYF
TRBJ2-2 | NA | TRBV2 | NA | TGTGCCAGCAGCCCTGAAATCCAGGGAAGGGAGCTGTTTTTT | CASSPEIQGRELFF
TRBJ2-5 | NA | TRBV7-9 | NA | TGTGCCAGCGGGCATGTGACAGGTACCGGAGAGACCCAGTACTTC | CASGHVTGTGETQYF
TRBJ2-2 | NA | TRBV5-6 | NA | TGTGCCAGCAGCTTGATTAGATTACGTTCCTACACCGGGGAGCTGTTTTTT | CASSLIRLRSYTGELFF
TRBJ2-3 | TRBD2 | TRBV2 | NA | TGTGCCAGCAGTGAAGGGGAGCGGGGGGGCCTTTATACGCAGTATTTT | CASSEGERGGLYTQYF
TRBJ2-7 | NA | TRBV28 | NA | TGTGCCAGCAGAAGAACGACAGGGAGGACCTACGAGCAGTACTTC | CASRRTTGRTYEQYF
TRBJ2-7 | TRBD1 | TRBV5-1 | NA | TGCGCCAGGAGGGACAGTACCACCTACGAGCAGTACTTC | CARRDSTTYEQYF
TRBJ1-1 | TRBD1 | TRBV6-5 | NA | TGTGCCAGCAGTTATGACAGGGGAACTGAAGCTTTCTTT | CASSYDRGTEAFF
TRBJ1-4 | NA | TRBV7-9 | NA | TGTGCCAGCAGCCCGTTCCCGACAGATTCTAATGAAAAACTGTTTTTT | CASSPFPTDSNEKLFF
TRBJ2-1 | TRBD2 | TRBV7-2 | few | TGTGCCAGCAGTTCGTGGGGGGGACCAAGGGACTACAATGAGCAGTTCTTC | CASSSWGGPRDYNEQFF
TRBJ2-7 | TRBD2 | TRBV27 | NA | TGTGCCAGCAGCCCCCAGTTAGGTAGCGGGGGGGTCGCCGAGCAGTACTTC | CASSPQLGSGGVAEQYF
TRBJ1-2 | TRBD1 | TRBV19 | NA | TGTGCCAGTAGTATAGGAGAGGGGGCATCCCCGCCCTTCTTC | CASSIGEGASPPFF
TRBJ1-3 | TRBD1 | TRBV5-1 | NA | TGCGCCAGCAGCCATAAAGGGGGCACGGACACCATATATTTT | CASSHKGGTDTIYF
TRBJ2-5 | TRBD2 | TRBV7-8 | NA | TGTGCCAGCAGCTTATGGGGGGGACAGACCCAGTACTTC | CASSLWGGQTQYF
TRBJ2-7 | TRBD1 | TRBV7-8 | few | TGTGCCAGCAGCTTCATGGACAGGCCCCACGAGCAGTACTTC | CASSFMDRPHEQYF
TRBJ2-3 | NA | TRBV29-1 | NA | TGCAGCGTTGAAATGGGGCTCGGCACAGATACGCAGTATTTT | CSVEMGLGTDTQYF
TRBJ2-3 | TRBD2 | TRBV2 | NA | TGTGCCAGCAGTGCTGCGGGGGTCACAGATACGCAGTATTTT | CASSAAGVTDTQYF
TRBJ1-2 | NA | TRBV29-1 | NA | TGCAGCTCCGATAGGGGGAACTATGGCTACACCTTC | CSSDRGNYGYTF
TRBJ1-4 | TRBD1 | TRBV5-5 | NA | TGTGCCAGCCTCGACAGGGTCAATGAAAAACTGTTTTTT | CASLDRVNEKLFF
TRBJ2-3 | NA | TRBV7-2 | NA | TGTGCCAGCAGTTACGGTTTCAACACAGATACGCAGTATTTT | CASSYGFNTDTQYF
TRBJ2-7 | TRBD2 | TRBV6-1 | NA | TGTGCCAGCAGCCCCCGGACTAGCGGGGGGACGGGGCAGTACTTC | CASSPRTSGGTGQYF
TRBJ2-5 | TRBD2 | TRBV5-6 | NA | TGTGCCAGCAGCCCCGGGACTAGCGGGGGAGGTGAGACCCAGTACTTC | CASSPGTSGGGETQYF
TRBJ1-1 | NA | TRBV19 | NA | TGTGCCAGTATCTCAGGGTACACTGAAGCTTTCTTT | CASISGYTEAFF
TRBJ2-5 | TRBD1 | TRBV7-3 | NA | TGTGCCAGCAGCTTAAAAGGGGGCCCTGGATTCCAAGAGACCCAGTACTTC | CASSLKGGPGFQETQYF
TRBJ2-7 | TRBD1 | TRBV18 | NA | TGTGCCACCAGGGGGACAGTAACCTACGAGCAGTACTTC | CATRGTVTYEQYF
TRBJ2-2 | NA | TRBV4-3 | NA | TGCGCCAGCAGCCAAGATTGGTACAGCGGCGGGAACACCGGGGAGCTGTTTTTT | CASSQDWYSGGNTGELFF
TRBJ1-5 | NA | TRBV6-5 | NA | TGTGCCAGCAGTTTTGACAGTCACAATCAGCCCCAGCATTTT | CASSFDSHNQPQHF
TRBJ2-7 | TRBD1 | TRBV6-5 | few | TGTGCCAGCACTCCCGGGACAGGAGAATACGAGCAGTACTTC | CASTPGTGEYEQYF
TRBJ1-6 | NA | TRBV29-1 | NA | TGCAGCGTTCTAAGCTCCTATAATTCACCCCTCCACTTT | CSVLSSYNSPLHF
TRBJ1-5 | NA | TRBV5-5 | few | TGTGCCAGCAGCTTTTGGCTCGGGAACAATCAGCCCCAGCATTTT | CASSFWLGNNQPQHF
TRBJ2-2 | TRBD2 | TRBV9 | few | TGTGCCAGCAGCGCAAGCGGGGGACTCGGCGGGGAGCTGTTTTTT | CASSASGGLGGELFF
TRBJ1-1 | TRBD1 | TRBV5-1 | NA | TGCGCCAGCAGCTTAATCCTGGGACAGGGGGAGGCTTTCTTT | CASSLILGQGEAFF
TRBJ1-2 | NA | TRBV6-5 | NA | TGTGCCAGCAGTCAAAATACGGGGGGCTACACCTTC | CASSQNTGGYTF
TRBJ1-6 | TRBD1 | TRBV28 | NA | TGTGCCAGCAGACAGGGGGCACGATTCTCCTATAATTCACCCCTCCACTTT | CASRQGARFSYNSPLHF
TRBJ1-4 | NA | TRBV12-2 | few | TGTGCAAGTCGCTTAACTCCGGGACAAACGGTACTGTTTTTT | CASRLTPGQTVLFF
TRBJ1-1 | NA | TRBV7-9 | few | TGTGCCAGCAGGTTACAGGGTGGCGAGGCCTCTAACACTGAAGCTTTCTTT | CASRLQGGEASNTEAFF
TRBJ2-3 | TRBD1 | TRBV7-2 | NA | TGTGCCAGCAGCTTACGTATCGCAGGGGGAGATACGCAGTATTTT | CASSLRIAGGDTQYF
TRBJ1-2 | TRBD1 | TRBV12-5 | NA | TGTGCTAGTGGGTCAACAGGGGGCGCGGGCTACACCTTC | CASGSTGGAGYTF
TRBJ2-2 | TRBD1 | TRBV7-9 | NA | TGTGCCAGCAGCTTTGGCAGGGGGCGAGAGGTCGGGGAGCTGTTTTTT | CASSFGRGREVGELFF
TRBJ2-7 | TRBD1 | TRBV5-1 | NA | TGCGCCAGCTCCATAAACCCGGGAGACAGGGGCTACGAGCAGTACTTC | CASSINPGDRGYEQYF
TRBJ2-2 | TRBD2 | TRBV4-2 | NA | TGTGCCAGCAGCCAATACACCGGGACTACGAACACCGGGGAGCTGTTTTTT | CASSQYTGTTNTGELFF
TRBJ2-2 | NA | TRBV30 | NA | TGTGCCTGGAGAAATCAGCGTGACACCGGGGAGCTGTTTTTT | CAWRNQRDTGELFF
TRBJ1-1 | TRBD1 | TRBV5-1 | NA | TGCGCCAGCAGCTCGGATCCCGGGACAGTTCCAGCTTTCTTT | CASSSDPGTVPAFF
TRBJ2-2 | NA | TRBV9 | few | TGTGCCAGCAGCGTAGAGGGGGGGGGAACCGGGGAGCTGTTTTTT | CASSVEGGGTGELFF
TRBJ1-5 | TRBD1 | TRBV10-3 | NA | TGTGCCATCAGTCCCGACAGGGGAGGGAGTCAGCCCCAGCATTTT | CAISPDRGGSQPQHF
TRBJ2-7 | NA | TRBV25-1 | NA | TGTGCCAGCAGCCAAAAAAGGAGAGATTCCTACGAGCAGTACTTC | CASSQKRRDSYEQYF
TRBJ1-5 | NA | TRBV27 | NA | TGTGCCACCGGACCGGGACACAATCAGCCCCAGCATTTT | CATGPGHNQPQHF
TRBJ2-7 | NA | TRBV25-1 | NA | TGTGCCAGCAAGAAGGGGGTTGAGCAGTACTTC | CASKKGVEQYF
TRBJ2-5 | TRBD1 | TRBV6-1 | NA | TGTGCCGGAAGACAGGGGGCTAGGGAGACCCAGTACTTC | CAGRQGARETQYF
TRBJ2-1 | TRBD2 | TRBV6-5 | NA | TGTGCCAGCAGTTACGGGCTAGCGGGGGCCAATGAGCAGTTCTTC | CASSYGLAGANEQFF